One sample yielded the 30 T cell receptor beta chains listed below, sequenced in a study of monozygotic twins with inflammatory bowel disease. TCRdb re-analyzed the 5' RACE reads; it lists each CDR3 protein once, without DNA. The table lists 350,000 to 400,000 distinct CDR3 sequences, with about 2.5% in the top ten. Sequencing was carried out using blood. The receptors were sampled from a human donor with ulcerative colitis or Crohn's disease, or a healthy co-twin of an affected twin (not recorded which).

The V call is TRBV18, the J call TRBJ2-4; the D gene TCRdb calls, TRBD1, cannot be checked with no DNA. The CDR3 length is 15 residues. Germline V gene data show CDR1 as KGHSH and CDR2 as LQKENI. The CDR3 loop is CASSPPSGSKNIQYF.

The chain links TRBV3-1 to TRBJ2-7; TCRdb calls TRBD2, which cannot be checked without DNA. Germline assignment: CDR1 LGHDT and CDR2 YNNKEL (reference sequence). This CDR3 contains 15 residues. The CDR3 region is CASSPASGVSYEQYF.

The V call is TRBV5-1, the J call TRBJ1-1; TCRdb indicates TRBD1, and absent DNA this call remains unverified. CDR1 is SGHRS, CDR2 YFSETQ, per germline. CDR3 size: 14 residues. The CDR3: CASSGQGANTEAFF.

The V and J genes are TRBV20-1 and TRBJ2-1; without DNA, the TCRdb call of TRBD1 cannot be checked. The germline V gene encodes CDR1 DFQATT and CDR2 SNEGSKA (reference sequence). The CDR3 runs to 12 residues. CDR3 sequence: CSASGDRNEQFF.

The chain links TRBV6-2 or TRBV6-3 to TRBJ2-3; TCRdb selects TRBD1, and the lack of DNA leaves this call unchecked. The CDR3 covers 16 residues. The germline CDR1 and CDR2 sequences are MNHEY and SVGEGT. This CDR3 is CASSYPAGHGTDTQYF.

The chain uses TRBV11-2 and TRBJ2-1. CDR3 length: 16 amino acids. The V gene's germline CDR1 is SGHAT and CDR2 FQNNGV. CDR3: CASSLVVGWSNNEQFF.

The rearrangement links TRBV12-3 or TRBV12-4 to TRBJ2-2; the D call of TRBD1 rests on TCRdb alone, since no DNA is present to check it. CDR3 size: 15 residues. CDR3 sequence: CASSFGTGETGELFF.

The chain carries TRBV4-3 and TRBJ2-3; the D gene TCRdb calls, TRBD2, cannot be checked with no DNA. The CDR3 totals 18 residues. CDR1 is LGHNA, CDR2 YSLEER, per germline. The CDR3 sequence is CASSQDASSGGVTDTQYF.

The chain couples TRBV29-1 to TRBJ2-3; lacking DNA, the TRBD1 call made by TCRdb goes unchecked. Germline CDR1 and CDR2: SQVTM and ANQGSEA. This CDR3 contains 18 residues. Here the CDR3 reads CSVVGGEWSLSTWDTQYF.

This rearrangement joins TRBV6-1 to TRBJ2-3; checking the TCRdb D call of TRBD1 is not possible without DNA. From germline, CDR1 is MNHNS and CDR2 SASEGT. The CDR3 sequence is 14 residues long. CDR3 in amino acids: CASSLDRTTDTQYF.

The V gene is TRBV7-9, the J gene TRBJ2-7. The CDR3 consists of 14 residues. The germline gives CDR1 SEHNR, CDR2 FQNEAQ (reference sequence). CDR3 region: CASSLEADSYEQNF.

The gene calls are TRBV7-7 and TRBJ2-5; the D gene TCRdb calls, TRBD1, cannot be checked with no DNA. From germline, CDR1 is SSHAT and CDR2 FNYEAQ (reference sequence). CDR3 length: 14 amino acids. The CDR3 region is CASSSGTGEETQYF.

V is TRBV7-9 and J is TRBJ1-1. CDR1 is SEHNR, CDR2 FQNEAQ, per germline (reference sequence). The CDR3 extends over 14 amino acids. Here the CDR3 reads CASSLGLKNTEAFF.

The chain has TRBV7-2 and TRBJ2-7; TCRdb's D call of TRBD2 is untestable without DNA. There are 16 residues in the CDR3. Per the germline V gene, CDR1 is SGHTA and CDR2 is FQGNSA. Here the CDR3 reads CASSLELAGGVYEQYF.

The chain couples TRBV12-3 or TRBV12-4 to TRBJ1-2. The CDR3 is made up of 13 amino acids. CDR3 amino acids: CANQLTGGGGYTF.

The rearrangement joins TRBV4-2 to TRBJ2-5; the TCRdb D gene call, TRBD1, has no DNA to confirm it. This CDR3 has 15 amino acids. Germline-derived CDR1 and CDR2 are LGHNA and YNFKEQ. The CDR3 reads CASSQHDRARKTQYF.

This chain uses TRBV6-5 with TRBJ1-5; the D call of TRBD1 rests on TCRdb alone, since no DNA is present to check it. This CDR3 has 17 residues. The germline gives CDR1 MNHEY, CDR2 SVGAGI. CDR3 in amino acids: CASSYTGGIYSNQPQHF.

The genes are TRBV5-1 and TRBJ2-1; checking the TCRdb D call of TRBD1 is not possible without DNA. CDR3 length: 18 amino acids. The germline V gene encodes CDR1 SGHRS and CDR2 YFSETQ. The CDR3 protein is CASSLVRPKGYHYNEQFF.

V is TRBV6-2 or TRBV6-3 and J is TRBJ2-3. The CDR3 sequence is 18 residues long. Germline assignment: CDR1 MNHEY and CDR2 SVGEGT. The CDR3 region is CASSYSREKISSTDTQYF.

This sequence joins TRBV20-1 and TRBJ2-1; the TRBD1 assignment by TCRdb is unverifiable without DNA. This CDR3 spans 12 amino acids. Looked up from germline, CDR1 is DFQATT and CDR2 is SNEGSKA (reference sequence). The CDR3 is CSARFAGAEQFF.

The chain has TRBV19 and TRBJ2-1; the D gene TCRdb calls, TRBD2, cannot be checked with no DNA. This CDR3 region has 16 residues. In germline, CDR1 is LNHDA, CDR2 SQIVND (reference sequence). CDR3: CASSYRLAGGYNEQFF.

The rearrangement links TRBV6-4 to TRBJ2-3; TCRdb names TRBD1, which stays unverified in the absence of DNA. Germline loops: CDR1 MRHNA, CDR2 SNTAGT. The CDR3 contains 14 residues. This CDR3 reads CASSKTGGTDTQYF.

The genes are TRBV20-1 and TRBJ2-2; TCRdb picks TRBD1, but there is no DNA to check that call. Germline loops: CDR1 DFQATT, CDR2 SNEGSKA (reference sequence). The CDR3 totals 15 residues. The CDR3: CSAQRGQGITGELFF.

The chain joins TRBV15 to TRBJ2-1; the TRBD2 assignment by TCRdb is unverifiable without DNA. The CDR3 totals 15 residues. CDR1 is LNHNV, CDR2 YYDKDF, per germline (reference sequence). The CDR3: CATSPLAGAYNEQFF.

The chain has TRBV24-1 and TRBJ2-3; TCRdb's D call, TRBD2, is unchecked because there is no DNA. CDR3 length: 15 residues. Germline CDR1 reads KGHDR; CDR2 reads SFDVKD. The CDR3 spells CATSDGGERTDTQYF.

The chain uses TRBV5-1 and TRBJ1-1. There are 15 residues in the CDR3. Germline V CDR1 and CDR2: SGHRS, YFSETQ. This CDR3 reads CASSSEGSWGTEAFF.

This rearrangement joins TRBV20-1 to TRBJ2-3. CDR1 and CDR2 from the germline V gene are DFQATT and SNEGSKA (reference sequence). The length of the CDR3 is 14 residues. The CDR3 reads CSARLIRSTDTQYF.

The chain recombines TRBV6-1 with TRBJ2-7; with no DNA, the TCRdb D assignment of TRBD2 cannot be verified. Germline V lookup: CDR1 MNHNS, CDR2 SASEGT. The CDR3 contains 16 residues. The CDR3 sequence: CASRERRGGQASEQYF.

Here the CDR3 reads CASSQLTSGGHISTDTQYF. This chain connects TRBV4-3 to TRBJ2-3; the TRBD2 assignment by TCRdb is unverifiable without DNA. The V gene's germline CDR1 is LGHNA and CDR2 YSLEER. The CDR3 covers 19 residues.

This sequence joins TRBV18 and TRBJ2-3; no DNA is available, so the TRBD1 call from TCRdb remains unchecked. The V gene's germline CDR1 is KGHSH and CDR2 LQKENI. The CDR3 loop spans 14 amino acids. The CDR3 loop is CASSPGAVTDTQYF.